Sequencing of this T cell receptor beta chain was carried out in a study of CD8 T cells in ankylosing spondylitis. Broader study findings: Several of the motif variants were reported before in synovial fluid and blood from reactive arthritis. Matched ankylosing spondylitis synovial fluid reportedly contained a significantly enriched population of disease-linked clones. Several highly homologous variants formed a TCR beta motif that appeared characteristic of ankylosing spondylitis blood.

Each CDR3 protein is one row after TCRdb ran MiXCR on the 5' RACE reads. The sample contains a few hundred thousand distinct CDR3 sequences, 20% of which appear only once. The CDR3 is 17 amino acids. After removal of 0 bases from V and 1 base from J, the junction contained 10 bases not matched to a gene. CDR1 DFQATT and CDR2 SNEGSKA come from the germline V gene (reference sequence). For this clonotype: The antigen remains unidentified.

Material for sequencing was blood, either unsorted or a sorted T cell fraction (not recorded which). The chain is built from TRBV20-1 and TRBJ2-7, with 9 positions matching TRBD2. The TCR originated in a male donor with ankylosing spondylitis or in good health (not recorded which). CDR3 in DNA: TGCAGTGCTAGAGATGTGGCGGGGGGGATTCCTTCCTACGAGCAGTACTTC. This translates into CSARDVAGGIPSYEQYF.